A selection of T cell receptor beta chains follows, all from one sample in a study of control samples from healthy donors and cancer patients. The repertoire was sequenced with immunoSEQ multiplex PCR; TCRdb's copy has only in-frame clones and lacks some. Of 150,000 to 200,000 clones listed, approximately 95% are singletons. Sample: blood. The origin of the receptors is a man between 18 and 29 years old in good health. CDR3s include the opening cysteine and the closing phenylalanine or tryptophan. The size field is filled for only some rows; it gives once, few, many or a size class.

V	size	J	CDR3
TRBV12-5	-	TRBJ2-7	CASGLTGPSYEQYF
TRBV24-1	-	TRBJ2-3	CATSDPEASTDTQYF
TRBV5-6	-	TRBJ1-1	CASSPLVGGSTEAFF
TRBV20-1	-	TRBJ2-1	CSASELPYNEQFF
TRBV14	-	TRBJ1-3	CASGPSFSGNTIYF
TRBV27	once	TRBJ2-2	CASSPGWAAGELFF
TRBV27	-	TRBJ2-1	CASSAPSGGARNEQFF
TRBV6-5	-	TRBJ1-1	CASSRTGVNTEAFF
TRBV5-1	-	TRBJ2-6	CASSVVKGSGANVLTF
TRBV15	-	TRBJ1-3	CATSPFGDTIYF
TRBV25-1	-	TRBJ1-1	CASSESRSEAFF
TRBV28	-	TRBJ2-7	CASSPVTGPYEQYF
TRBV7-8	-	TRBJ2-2	CASSLARTGNPTGELFF
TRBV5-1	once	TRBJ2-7	CASSLFGLSRDEQYF
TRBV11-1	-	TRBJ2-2	CASSLAMGRTSGELFF
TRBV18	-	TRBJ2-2	CASSPLSAVNGELFF
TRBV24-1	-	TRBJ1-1	CATSEQGATEAFF
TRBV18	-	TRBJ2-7	CASSPGTGEYEQYF
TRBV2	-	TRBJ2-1	CASRDGTSGALNEQFF
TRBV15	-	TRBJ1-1	CATSRGGVGTSEAFF
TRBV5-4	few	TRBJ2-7	CASSLVGSGGAYYEQYF
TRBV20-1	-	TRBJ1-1	CSAYLDREAFF
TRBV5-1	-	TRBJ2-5	CASSPRGGAVETQYF
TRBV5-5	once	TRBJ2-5	CASSNLQGASSQETQYF
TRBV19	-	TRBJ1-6	CATRSSYNSPLHF
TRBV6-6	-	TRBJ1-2	CASSYNNLGQGDGYTF
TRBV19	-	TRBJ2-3	CASSINRERTQYF
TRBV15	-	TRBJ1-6	CATSRALTTGGWNSPLHF
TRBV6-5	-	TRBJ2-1	CASRIRGSYNEQFF
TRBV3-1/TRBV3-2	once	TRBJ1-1	CASSSSRVANTEAFF